Sequencing of this T cell receptor beta chain was carried out in a study of cytotoxic CD8 clonotypes in ibrutinib-treated CLL. Across the whole study: Among the patients, roughly 12 presented as relapsed/refractory and about 16 as treatment-naive; roughly 17 showed unmutated IGHV.

Only in-frame clones appear in the TCRdb table, and some are missing; sequencing was by immunoSEQ multiplex PCR. The data show over 120,000 clones, with more than 75% seen just once and 5% to 5.5% held by the top ten. To note about this clone: Its specificity is not known.

The study's findings and limits: Baseline values of clonality outstripped age-matched healthy donors and followed circulating CD8+ T-cell counts.

The sequence was obtained from a human donor with chronic lymphocytic leukemia. The source material was PBMCs, sampled after 24 months of ibrutinib treatment.

This CDR3 is CASNQYFNYASPLHF. As DNA, the CDR3 is TGTGCCAGCAATCAGTATTTCAATTATGCTTCACCCCTCCACTTT. The V call is TRBV28, the J call TRBJ1-6; D gene uncertain. Looked up from germline, CDR1 is MDHEN and CDR2 is SYDVKM. The CDR3 runs 15 residues. V was cut by 7 bases and J by 9 bases, with 19 bases left in between.